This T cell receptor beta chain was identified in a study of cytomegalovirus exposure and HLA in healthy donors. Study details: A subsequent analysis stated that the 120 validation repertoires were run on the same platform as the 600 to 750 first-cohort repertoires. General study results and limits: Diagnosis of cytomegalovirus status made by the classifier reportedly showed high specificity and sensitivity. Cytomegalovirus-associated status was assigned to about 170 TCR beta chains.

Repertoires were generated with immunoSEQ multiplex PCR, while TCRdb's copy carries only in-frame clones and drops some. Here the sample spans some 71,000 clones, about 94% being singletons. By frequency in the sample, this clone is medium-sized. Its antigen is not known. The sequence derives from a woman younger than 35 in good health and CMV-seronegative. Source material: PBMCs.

CDR3 coding DNA: TGTGCCAGCAGCTTAGGGGGGGCGAACACCGGGGAGCTGTTTTTT. Amino acids: CASSLGGANTGELFF. The chain carries TRBV7-4 and TRBJ2-2; perhaps TRBD2 as D (6 bases). V was trimmed by 1 base and J by 0 bases, leaving 6 bases between them. Germline values: CDR1 SGHVT, CDR2 SQSDAQ. There are 15 residues in the CDR3.